These 22 T cell receptor beta chains came from one sample sequenced in a study of identical twins. TCRdb fed the 5' RACE reads into MiXCR, producing one record per CDR3 protein. This table has 250,000 or so distinct CDR3 sequences, around 8% appearing once. The same specimen was also included in a second study, on yellow fever vaccine responses in identical twins.

The sequenced sample consisted of CD8+ T cells sorted from blood. The receptors were gathered from a woman aged 18-29 years in good health.

Ten or more counts support this clonotype. This sequence joins TRBV12-3 or TRBV12-4 and TRBJ2-7; D might be TRBD1 or TRBD2, each matching 5 bases. The CDR3 runs to 14 residues. Trimming stripped 5 bases from V and 2 bases from J, with 13 bases between. The CDR3 reads CASSAGTAAYEQYF. CDR3 nucleotides: TGTGCCAGCAGTGCAGGGACGGCTGCCTACGAGCAGTACTTC.

This clonotype was seen ten or more times. V usage is TRBV10-3 and J usage is TRBJ2-1; 9 bases agree with TRBD2. The CDR3 spans 16 residues. Trimming took 2 bases from V and 3 from J; bases not matched to a gene: 5. CDR1 is ENHRY and CDR2 is SYGVKD in the germline V gene. The CDR3 DNA sequence: TGTGCCATCAGTGAGCCGGAGCGGGGGGACTACAATGAGCAGTTCTTC. Its protein product is CAISEPERGDYNEQFF.

The chain uses TRBV7-2 and TRBJ2-7; no clear D. Germline V gene sequence: CDR1 SGHTA, CDR2 FQGNSA. The CDR3 extends over 14 amino acids. V was trimmed by 5 bases and J by 1 base, leaving 12 bases between them. The CDR3 nucleotides read TGTGCCAGCAGCCCCCAACCCTTATCCTACGAGCAGTACTTC. Translated, it gives CASSPQPLSYEQYF.

This clonotype was found many times. The rearrangement joins TRBV7-9 to TRBJ2-7; 9 positions match TRBD2. Germline CDR1 is SEHNR and CDR2 is FQNEAQ (reference sequence). V trimming: 1 base; J trimming: 2 bases; junction bases outside the gene matches: 3. The CDR3 has 15 amino acids. The CDR3 nucleotides are TGTGCCAGCAGCTTAGTCCCTAGCGGGGCCTACGAGCAGTACTTC. Protein: CASSLVPSGAYEQYF.

The chain combines TRBV10-3 with TRBJ2-7; D is ambiguous. The germline CDR1 and CDR2 sequences are ENHRY and SYGVKD. Trimming removed 6 bases from V and 5 bases from J, with 14 bases in between. The CDR3 spans 13 residues. CDR3 protein: CAIRITNLDEQYF. The CDR3 bases are TGTGCCATCAGGATAACAAATCTTGACGAGCAGTACTTC.

This clonotype was recorded many times. The chain is built from TRBV7-9 and TRBJ2-4; possibly TRBD1 for D (5 bases). Germline CDR1 is SEHNR and CDR2 is FQNEAQ (reference sequence). Trimming removed 5 bases from V and 1 base from J, with 15 bases in between. CDR3 length equals 16 residues. CDR3 in amino acids: CASSITQGTAKNIQYF. CDR3 in DNA: TGTGCCAGCAGCATAACCCAGGGAACGGCCAAAAACATTCAGTACTTC. The full variable domain, completed using reference TRBV7-9 and TRBJ2-4, is DTGVSQNPRHKITKRGQNVTFRCDPISEHNRLYWYRQTLGQGPEFLTYFQNEAQLEKSRLLSDRFSAERPKGSFSTLEIQRTEQGDSAMYLCASSITQGTAKNIQYFGAGTRLSVL.

This clonotype was counted at least ten times. This chain links TRBV5-1 with TRBJ2-7, with TRBD2 matching over 8 bases. Germline V gene data show CDR1 as SGHRS and CDR2 as YFSETQ. The CDR3 contains 15 residues. Losses at the gene ends were 0 bases for V and 7 bases for J; bases not matched to a gene: 9. The CDR3 reads CASSLGGGRTGEQYF. DNA for the CDR3: TGCGCCAGCAGCTTGGGTGGCGGGAGGACGGGTGAGCAGTACTTC.

The sample holds a few counts of this clonotype. The chain links TRBV7-9 to TRBJ2-1; D not resolved. Germline-derived CDR1 and CDR2 are SEHNR and FQNEAQ (reference sequence). The CDR3 has 11 residues. V was trimmed by 1 base and J by 10 bases, leaving 5 bases between them. Here the CDR3 DNA reads TGTGCCAGCAGCTTAGTGACAGAGCAGTTCTTC. Its protein is CASSLVTEQFF.

This clonotype was counted at least ten times. The chain is built from TRBV29-1 and TRBJ1-1; the D is unclear. The germline V and J ends were trimmed by 7 bases and 3 bases, with 12 bases remaining between them. The CDR3 spans 12 residues. From germline, CDR1 is SQVTM and CDR2 ANQGSEA. CDR3 nucleotides: TGCAGCGCTGCGACCCTCCACACTGAAGCTTTCTTT. Amino acids: CSAATLHTEAFF.

This clonotype was recorded many times. The V and J genes are TRBV27 and TRBJ2-1, with a weak D call TRBD2 (5 bases). With 8 bases removed from V and 9 bases from J, the gap between germline ends came to 20 bases. This CDR3 is built from 14 residues. The germline gives CDR1 MNHEY, CDR2 SMNVEV (reference sequence). This CDR3 reads CASEVSEGIGEQFF. The CDR3 DNA reads as TGTGCCAGCGAAGTTAGCGAGGGCATCGGTGAGCAGTTCTTC.

This rearrangement joins TRBV3-1 to TRBJ1-4; D ambiguous. The ends were cut back, 0 bases at V and 14 bases at J, with 13 bases in the middle. CDR3 length: 13 residues. Germline V lookup: CDR1 LGHDT, CDR2 YNNKEL (reference sequence). The CDR3 region is CASSQDRSGQLFF. CDR3 coding DNA: TGTGCCAGCAGCCAAGATCGGTCCGGTCAGCTGTTTTTT.

This chain connects TRBV6-1 to TRBJ2-7; possible D gene TRBD2, 6 bases. This CDR3 region has 15 residues. V dropped 6 bases and J dropped 0 bases, with 15 bases sitting between them. Per germline, CDR1 MNHNS and CDR2 SASEGT. CDR3 in DNA: TGTGCCAGCAGGGTCCGGGACGGGAGCTCCTACGAGCAGTACTTC. It codes for CASRVRDGSSYEQYF.

V is TRBV4-1 and J is TRBJ2-2; D is perhaps TRBD1 (5 bases). The CDR3 sequence is 14 residues long. Looked up from germline, CDR1 is MGHRA and CDR2 is YSYEKL. The V end lost 3 bases, the J end lost 6 bases, and 11 bases lay between the germline ends. CDR3 bases: TGCGCCAGCAGCCATCAGGGCGGTTCCGGGGAGCTGTTTTTT. Its translation is CASSHQGGSGELFF.

This clonotype was counted many times. The chain combines TRBV28 with TRBJ2-1; D remains unclear. Germline V CDR1 and CDR2: MDHEN, SYDVKM. Trimming stripped 10 bases from V and 5 bases from J, with 18 bases between. This CDR3 contains 14 residues. CDR3 sequence (DNA): TGTGCCACCATGTTTAAACAGATTAACAATGAGCAGTTCTTC. Residues: CATMFKQINNEQFF.

The rearrangement uses TRBV15 and TRBJ2-1; 12 bases agree with TRBD2. Germline CDR1 reads LNHNV; CDR2 reads YYDKDF (reference sequence). This CDR3 region has 16 residues. J gave up 7 bases and V 1 base, and 5 bases lay outside the gene matches. The CDR3 region is CATSRASGRALNEQFF. Written as DNA, the CDR3 is TGTGCCACCAGCAGAGCTAGCGGGAGGGCCTTGAATGAGCAGTTCTTC.

This clonotype was picked up many times. The rearrangement uses TRBV7-2 and TRBJ1-3; perhaps TRBD1 as D (5 bases). V was clipped by 5 bases and J by 0 bases, with 14 bases between them. CDR3 length equals 16 residues. Germline CDR1 is SGHTA and CDR2 is FQGNSA. In DNA, the CDR3 is TGTGCCAGCAGCCAAGACAGAGAGAGCTCTGGAAACACCATATATTTT. Protein product: CASSQDRESSGNTIYF.

This clonotype has only a few counts. The chain employs TRBV7-9 and TRBJ1-2, with TRBD1 matching 9 bases. The CDR3 extends over 17 amino acids. After removal of 6 bases from V and 3 bases from J, the junction contained 14 bases not matched to a gene. Germline V lookup: CDR1 SEHNR, CDR2 FQNEAQ (reference sequence). In DNA, the CDR3 is TGTGCCAGCAGTGTTTGGGACAGGGCGCTTCGGGACTATGGCTACACCTTC. Protein product: CASSVWDRALRDYGYTF. Together with reference TRBV7-9 and TRBJ1-2, the CDR3 gives the full variable domain: DTGVSQNPRHKITKRGQNVTFRCDPISEHNRLYWYRQTLGQGPEFLTYFQNEAQLEKSRLLSDRFSAERPKGSFSTLEIQRTEQGDSAMYLCASSVWDRALRDYGYTFGSGTRLTVV.

The V gene is TRBV3-1, the J gene TRBJ2-1; 9 bases map to TRBD2. The CDR3 is made up of 20 amino acids. In germline, CDR1 is LGHDT, CDR2 YNNKEL (reference sequence). Trimming cost V 0 bases and J 0 bases; bases outside gene matches: 12. DNA for the CDR3: TGTGCCAGCAGCCAAGAAACTAGCGGGTACCCGGGGCGCTCCTACAATGAGCAGTTCTTC. This encodes CASSQETSGYPGRSYNEQFF.

Ten or more counts support this clonotype. The chain recombines TRBV7-9 with TRBJ2-1; D is unresolved. CDR3 length: 15 residues. The germline gives CDR1 SEHNR, CDR2 FQNEAQ (reference sequence). The V end lost 4 bases, the J end lost 0 bases, and 10 bases lay between the germline ends. The CDR3 DNA follows: TGTGCCAGCAGCTCTGTAGAGGTCTCCTACAATGAGCAGTTCTTC. Translating gives CASSSVEVSYNEQFF.

This clonotype occurred many times. This rearrangement joins TRBV5-6 to TRBJ2-1, with TRBD1 identical over 9 bases. The CDR3 loop spans 15 amino acids. Germline values: CDR1 SGHDT, CDR2 YYEEEE. The J segment lost 7 bases and the V segment lost 0 bases, leaving 5 bases of the junction unmatched. Written as DNA, the CDR3 is TGTGCCAGCAGCTTGGGGACCGGGACAGGGAATGAGCAGTTCTTC. The encoded protein is CASSLGTGTGNEQFF. The full variable domain, completed using reference TRBV5-6 and TRBJ2-1, is DAGVTQSPTHLIKTRGQQVTLRCSPKSGHDTVSWYQQALGQGPQFIFQYYEEEERQRGNFPDRFSGHQFPNYSSELNVNALLLGDSALYLCASSLGTGTGNEQFFGPGTRLTVL.

This clonotype has a count of ten or more. The chain has TRBV7-9 and TRBJ2-3, with TRBD2 as a possible D gene (5 bases). Trimming took 4 bases from V and 0 from J, leaving 14 bases between them. Germline CDR1 is SEHNR and CDR2 is FQNEAQ (reference sequence). The CDR3 covers 16 residues. Here the CDR3 DNA reads TGTGCCAGCAGCTGGGGAGTTTCGGCTAGCACAGATACGCAGTATTTT. Amino acids: CASSWGVSASTDTQYF.

This clonotype appeared many times. This chain connects TRBV29-1 to TRBJ2-7, with TRBD1 matching 8 bases. With V trimmed by 8 bases and J by 6 bases, 12 bases remained unmatched. Germline-derived CDR1 and CDR2 are SQVTM and ANQGSEA. The CDR3 totals 13 residues. The CDR3 DNA is TGCAGCACCGGACAGGGACCAGAGCTCGAGCAGTACTTC. It yields the protein CSTGQGPELEQYF.